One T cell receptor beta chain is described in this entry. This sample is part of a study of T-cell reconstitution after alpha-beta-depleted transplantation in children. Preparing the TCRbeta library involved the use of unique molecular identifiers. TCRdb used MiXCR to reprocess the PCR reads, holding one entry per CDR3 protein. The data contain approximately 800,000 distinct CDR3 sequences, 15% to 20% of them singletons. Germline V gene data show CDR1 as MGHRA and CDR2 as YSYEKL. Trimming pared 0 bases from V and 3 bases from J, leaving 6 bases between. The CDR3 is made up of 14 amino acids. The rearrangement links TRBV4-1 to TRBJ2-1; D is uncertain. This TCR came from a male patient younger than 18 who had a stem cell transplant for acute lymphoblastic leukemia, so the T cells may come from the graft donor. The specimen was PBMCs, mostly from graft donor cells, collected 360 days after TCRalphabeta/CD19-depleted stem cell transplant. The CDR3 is CASSQELGYNEQFF. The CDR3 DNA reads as TGCGCCAGCAGCCAAGAACTGGGCTACAATGAGCAGTTCTTC.